The next 18 T cell receptor beta chains were all read from a single sample in a study of blood T cell repertoires in COVID-19. Generated by immunoSEQ multiplex PCR, the TCRdb table keeps only in-frame clones and is missing some. The sample consists of 300,000 to 350,000 clones, 80% to 90% of them appearing once. Sequences were obtained from peripheral blood. Every receptor here comes from a man aged 30-40 years with COVID-19, enrolled during active disease.

The chain links TRBV5-1 to TRBJ2-7, with 8 bases aligning to TRBD1. This CDR3 comprises 15 residues. The germline V gene encodes CDR1 SGHRS and CDR2 YFSETQ. Trimming took 3 bases from V and 4 from J; bases not matched to a gene: 9. CDR3: CASSSGQAQSYEQYF. For the CDR3, the DNA is TGCGCCAGCAGCTCGGGACAGGCTCAGTCGTACGAGCAGTACTTC.

V gene TRBV14 combines with J gene TRBJ1-4; D unresolved. V dropped 1 base and J dropped 8 bases, with 14 bases sitting between them. Germline V gene lookup returns CDR1 SGHDN and CDR2 FVKESK. There are 15 residues in the CDR3. CDR3 DNA sequence: TGTGCCAGCAGCCAAGTTTCGGTCCGAGGGGAAAAACTGTTTTTT. Protein sequence: CASSQVSVRGEKLFF.

This chain uses TRBV7-8 with TRBJ2-5; 14 bases map to TRBD2. V was clipped by 5 bases and J by 4 bases; unmatched bases: 12. Germline V gives CDR1 SGHVS, CDR2 FQNEAQ. The CDR3 totals 18 residues. The CDR3, as DNA: TGTGCCAGCAGCCCCCTTCGAGGACTAGCGGGAGGAAGAGAGACCCAGTACTTC. The encoded protein is CASSPLRGLAGGRETQYF.

This clone was recorded a few times. The V call is TRBV7-9, the J call TRBJ1-2; 8 bases line up with TRBD1. This CDR3 is built from 14 residues. Germline CDR1 reads SEHNR; CDR2 reads FQNEAQ (reference sequence). V lost 9 bases to trimming and J lost 2 bases; unmatched junction nucleotides: 8. Here the CDR3 DNA reads TGTGCCAGTCTACTCCAGGGGGCCAACTATGGCTACACCTTC. Its protein product is CASLLQGANYGYTF.

The rearrangement joins TRBV18 to TRBJ2-1, with TRBD1 matching 10 bases. Trimming removed 6 bases from V and 2 bases from J; junction bases left unmatched: 7. The CDR3 sequence is 16 residues long. The germline V gene has CDR1 KGHSH and CDR2 LQKENI. As DNA, the CDR3 is TGTGCCAGCTCGTCAACCGGGACAGGGGCCTACAATGAGCAGTTCTTC. Its translation: CASSSTGTGAYNEQFF.

The CDR3: CSASRGNLNTEAFF. The CDR3 region has the DNA TGCAGTGCTAGTAGGGGGAATCTAAACACTGAAGCTTTCTTT. The V call is TRBV20-1, the J call TRBJ1-1; D perhaps matches TRBD1 (6 bases). This CDR3 comprises 14 residues. The germline V gene has CDR1 DFQATT and CDR2 SNEGSKA (reference sequence). V was pared by 3 bases and J by 2 bases, with 13 bases between.

A single count supports this clone. The V gene is TRBV19, the J gene TRBJ2-2; D perhaps matches TRBD1 (5 bases). Trimming removed 1 base from V and 5 bases from J, with 14 bases in between. In germline, CDR1 is LNHDA, CDR2 SQIVND (reference sequence). The CDR3 extends over 16 amino acids. DNA of the CDR3: TGTGCCAGTAGTATAGTTAGTGGACAACTAACCGGGGAGCTGTTTTTT. Its protein product is CASSIVSGQLTGELFF.

The J gene is TRBJ2-5, the V gene TRBV7-7; unclear D gene. This CDR3 has 13 amino acids. The germline CDR1 and CDR2 sequences are SSHAT and FNYEAQ (reference sequence). V dropped 0 bases and J dropped 5 bases, with 7 bases sitting between them. CDR3 sequence: CASSLAARETQYF. CDR3 sequence (DNA): TGTGCCAGCAGCTTAGCGGCCAGGGAGACCCAGTACTTC.

This chain joins TRBV27 and TRBJ2-7; D is possibly TRBD2 (6 bases). This CDR3 is 11 amino acids long. Germline loops: CDR1 MNHEY, CDR2 SMNVEV (reference sequence). V lost 3 bases to trimming and J lost 6 bases, with 6 bases between them. The CDR3 here is CASSFGGEQYF. DNA for the CDR3: TGTGCCAGCAGTTTCGGGGGCGAGCAGTACTTC.

The V and J genes are TRBV3-1 (or the pseudogene TRBV3-2) and TRBJ1-5; 9 bases map to TRBD1. The CDR3 has 14 residues. The junction had 3 bases not matched to a gene; V was cut back by 2 bases and J by 7 bases. From germline, CDR1 is LGHDT and CDR2 YNNKEL (reference sequence). CDR3 protein: CASSQQTGGQPQHF. In nucleotides, the CDR3 is TGTGCCAGCAGCCAACAAACAGGGGGCCAGCCCCAGCATTTT.

The V call is TRBV28, the J call TRBJ2-2; 8 bases are a match to TRBD2. CDR1 and CDR2 from the germline V gene are MDHEN and SYDVKM. J was trimmed by 1 base and V by 3 bases; bases with no gene match: 1. The CDR3 has 15 amino acids. CDR3 nucleotides: TGTGCCAGCAGTTTGAGCGGGAGGAACACCGGGGAGCTGTTTTTT. It translates to CASSLSGRNTGELFF.

The chain couples TRBV18 to TRBJ1-1, with TRBD1 identical over 7 bases. Per germline, CDR1 KGHSH and CDR2 LQKENI. The CDR3 covers 15 residues. The junction had 10 bases not matched to a gene; V was cut back by 6 bases and J by 3 bases. CDR3 residues: CASSARRGQDTEAFF. CDR3 in DNA: TGTGCCAGCTCCGCTAGGAGGGGGCAAGACACTGAAGCTTTCTTT.

The rearrangement links TRBV28 to TRBJ2-7; TRBD2 aligns across 10 bases. This CDR3 is 15 amino acids long. V was pared by 11 bases and J by 0 bases, with 10 bases of the junction left unmatched. Germline CDR1 is MDHEN and CDR2 is SYDVKM. CDR3 in amino acids: CAGSSGSSYSYEQYF. DNA for the CDR3: TGTGCCGGATCTAGCGGGAGCTCTTACTCCTACGAGCAGTACTTC.

This clone was picked up a small number of times. The chain links TRBV7-2 to TRBJ2-2; TRBD2 agrees at 10 bases. The germline V gene encodes CDR1 SGHTA and CDR2 FQGNSA. This CDR3 has 17 residues. With V trimmed by 3 bases and J by 2 bases, 6 bases remained unmatched. The CDR3 DNA follows: TGTGCCAGCAGCTTGGGACTAGCGATCCTAAACACCGGGGAGCTGTTTTTT. It codes for CASSLGLAILNTGELFF.

The gene calls are TRBV25-1 and TRBJ2-1; D remains unclear. Between the trimmed V and J ends, which lost 0 bases and 8 bases, there was a span of 8 bases. Germline assignment: CDR1 MGHDK and CDR2 SYGVNS. The CDR3 runs 13 residues. The CDR3 DNA is TGTGCCAGCAGTGAATACACAAGCGATGAGCAGTTCTTC. It specifies CASSEYTSDEQFF. The full variable domain, with the rest looked up from reference TRBV25-1 and TRBJ2-1, is EADIYQTPRYLVIGTGKKITLECSQTMGHDKMYWYQQDPGMELHLIHYSYGVNSTEKGDLSSESTVSRIRTEHFPLTLESARPSHTSQYLCASSEYTSDEQFFGPGTRLTVL.

The chain joins TRBV27 to TRBJ1-5, with D possibly TRBD1 on 5 matching bases. V was pared by 10 bases and J by 3 bases, with 16 bases between. CDR3 length: 14 residues. Germline V gene data show CDR1 as MNHEY and CDR2 as SMNVEV (reference sequence). The CDR3 DNA reads TGTGCCACTTCCCCAGGGTTCCCCAATCAGCCCCAGCATTTT. This sequence encodes CATSPGFPNQPQHF.

This chain joins TRBV11-3 and TRBJ2-3; TRBD2 matches at 7 bases. CDR3 length: 16 amino acids. The V gene end was trimmed by 1 base and the J gene end by 2 bases; junction bases not matched to a gene: 6. Germline-derived CDR1 and CDR2 are SGHNT and YENEEA. DNA of the CDR3: TGTGCCAGCAGCTTAGTCCCGGGGGGACTCACAGATACGCAGTATTTT. Protein sequence: CASSLVPGGLTDTQYF.

In DNA form, the CDR3 reads TGTGCCAGTAGTATTAGCCACTATAGCACAGATACGCAGTATTTT. Protein product: CASSISHYSTDTQYF. V and J are TRBV19 and TRBJ2-3, with D unclear. The germline V gene has CDR1 LNHDA and CDR2 SQIVND (reference sequence). The CDR3 totals 15 residues. The germline V and J ends were trimmed by 3 bases and 0 bases, with 10 bases remaining between them.